These 22 T cell receptor beta chains were all obtained from the same sample, sequenced in a study of T-cell memory formation after mild COVID-19. Via MiXCR, TCRdb re-called the 5' RACE reads, giving one row per CDR3 protein. The sample records around 300,000 distinct CDR3 sequences, 15% to 20% being singletons. Source material: PBMCs or a T cell subset sorted from them (not recorded which). The receptors stem from a man aged 18 to 35 who had mild COVID-19 (a few samples of this study predate the infection). Cell type and time point are not known.

This clonotype was seen many times. The chain has TRBV12-3 or TRBV12-4 and TRBJ2-1; 7 positions agree with TRBD1. The CDR3 is made up of 13 amino acids. J lost 6 bases, V lost 7 bases, and 6 bases had no gene match. The DNA for the CDR3 is TGTGCCAGCACCCTAACAGGGGTCAATGAGCAGTTCTTC. This encodes CASTLTGVNEQFF.

V is TRBV5-1 and J is TRBJ2-1; perhaps D is TRBD1 or TRBD2 (5 bases each). Germline V gene data show CDR1 as SGHRS and CDR2 as YFSETQ. The V and J ends lost 2 bases and 8 bases respectively, with 14 bases between them. The CDR3 is 14 residues long. Written as DNA, the CDR3 is TGCGCCAGCAGCTTAGAGGGGTCTTCGGATGAGCAGTTCTTC. It translates to CASSLEGSSDEQFF.

This clonotype was detected only once. V gene TRBV6-2 or TRBV6-3 combines with J gene TRBJ2-3, with 8 positions matching TRBD2. Per the germline V gene, CDR1 is MNHEY and CDR2 is SVGEGT. J was trimmed by 6 bases and V by 5 bases; bases with no gene match: 16. The CDR3 has 17 amino acids. The CDR3 DNA follows: TGTGCCAGCAGTCCCCTACCGGACGGGGGGGCATGGGATACGCAGTATTTT. It codes for CASSPLPDGGAWDTQYF.

The chain couples TRBV12-3 or TRBV12-4 to TRBJ1-2; D is ambiguous. Trimming removed 2 bases at V and 3 bases at J, with 4 bases between. The CDR3 loop spans 12 amino acids. Written as DNA, the CDR3 is TGTGCCAGCAGTTTAAGGGACTATGGCTACACCTTC. The encoded protein is CASSLRDYGYTF.

This clonotype was seen at least ten times. This chain connects TRBV5-1 to TRBJ2-3; D not resolved. This CDR3 is 13 amino acids long. In germline, CDR1 is SGHRS, CDR2 YFSETQ. Trimming took 0 bases from V and 6 from J, leaving 8 bases between them. The CDR3 DNA is TGCGCCAGCAGCTTGGGAGATAAGGATACGCAGTATTTT. It yields the protein CASSLGDKDTQYF.

The rearrangement uses TRBV12-3 or TRBV12-4 and TRBJ2-1, with a tentative D call TRBD1 (6 bases). CDR3 length: 15 amino acids. V was cut by 7 bases and J by 0 bases, with 13 bases left in between. The CDR3 spells CASTLRGSSYNEQFF. The CDR3 DNA sequence: TGTGCCAGCACCTTAAGGGGGAGCTCCTACAATGAGCAGTTCTTC.

This clonotype was counted only a few times. This sequence joins TRBV20-1 and TRBJ2-3; TRBD2 matches 11 bases. Germline loops: CDR1 DFQATT, CDR2 SNEGSKA (reference sequence). The trim removed 3 bases at V and 6 bases at J, leaving 17 bases unmatched. This CDR3 is built from 18 residues. The CDR3 DNA reads as TGCAGTGCTAGTAGCCCCCAACTAGCGGGGGCCCTGGGGGATACGCAGTATTTT. This gives the protein CSASSPQLAGALGDTQYF.

In its sample, this clonotype was seen a few times. The chain combines TRBV7-9 with TRBJ2-1, with unresolved D. CDR3 length: 11 residues. Germline CDR1 and CDR2: SEHNR and FQNEAQ (reference sequence). Trimming shortened V by 5 bases and J by 6 bases, and 5 bases separated the two germline ends. The CDR3 region is CASSPVNEQFF. For the CDR3, the DNA is TGTGCCAGCAGCCCCGTCAATGAGCAGTTCTTC.

The rearrangement joins TRBV5-6 to TRBJ2-3; weak D call: TRBD2 (6 bases). Trimming removed 3 bases at V and 4 bases at J, with 9 bases between. CDR3 size: 13 residues. Germline V gene lookup returns CDR1 SGHDT and CDR2 YYEEEE. CDR3: CASSWDFSDTQYF. DNA for the CDR3: TGTGCCAGCAGCTGGGACTTCTCAGATACGCAGTATTTT.

This clonotype was observed a few times. The CDR3 here is CASKNSGGSSYNEQFF. CDR3 bases: TGCGCCAGCAAGAATAGCGGGGGGAGCTCCTACAATGAGCAGTTCTTC. The V gene is TRBV5-1, the J gene TRBJ2-1, with 10 bases matching TRBD2. CDR1 and CDR2 (germline): SGHRS, YFSETQ. The CDR3 covers 16 residues. V lost 6 bases and J lost 0; bases outside the gene matches: 6.

This clonotype was counted only a few times. The chain joins TRBV7-2 to TRBJ1-5; no reliable D call. CDR1 is SGHTA, CDR2 FQGNSA, per germline. Trimming pared 2 bases from V and 1 base from J, leaving 9 bases between. The CDR3 totals 15 residues. The CDR3 loop is CASSLTHESNQPQHF. In nucleotides, the CDR3 is TGTGCCAGCAGCTTAACCCATGAGAGCAATCAGCCCCAGCATTTT.

This chain links TRBV4-3 with TRBJ2-2; the D gene is possibly TRBD2 (6 bases). Germline V lookup: CDR1 LGHNA, CDR2 YSLEER. There are 16 residues in the CDR3. Trimming took 0 bases from V and 4 from J, leaving 12 bases between them. In DNA, the CDR3 is TGCGCCAGCAGCCAAGAAAGGCGGGGTCTCACCGGGGAGCTGTTTTTT. Its translation is CASSQERRGLTGELFF.

This chain connects TRBV19 to TRBJ1-4, with D perhaps TRBD1 (6 bases). The CDR3 length is 15 residues. Trimming cost V 6 bases and J 3 bases, with 14 bases left between them. Germline values: CDR1 LNHDA, CDR2 SQIVND (reference sequence). The CDR3 DNA reads as TGTGCCAGTAGGCTACAGGGTCGGGCTAATGAAAAACTGTTTTTT. This gives the protein CASRLQGRANEKLFF. The variable domain in full, completed from reference TRBV19 and TRBJ1-4, reads DGGITQSPKYLFRKEGQNVTLSCEQNLNHDAMYWYRQDPGQGLRLIYYSQIVNDFQKGDIAEGYSVSREKKESFPLTVTSAQKNPTAFYLCASRLQGRANEKLFFGSGTQLSVL.

In this sample, this clonotype turned up a few times. This sequence joins TRBV6-5 and TRBJ1-2; 7 bases line up with TRBD1. This CDR3 has 13 amino acids. In germline, CDR1 is MNHEY, CDR2 SVGAGI. V lost 6 bases and J lost 3; bases outside the gene matches: 4. CDR3: CASRPGQHYGYTF. DNA of the CDR3: TGTGCCAGCAGGCCGGGACAGCACTATGGCTACACCTTC.

This clonotype was observed at least ten times. The chain combines TRBV7-2 with TRBJ2-2; D is uncertain. This CDR3 region has 11 residues. V lost 2 bases to trimming and J lost 7 bases, with 2 bases between them. Germline CDR1 SGHTA, CDR2 FQGNSA. The chain's CDR3 is CASSLIGELFF. The CDR3 DNA reads as TGTGCCAGCAGCTTAATCGGGGAGCTGTTTTTT.

There are many counts of this clonotype. CDR3 bases: TGTGCCAGCAGCAGGAGCGGGGGGGCCGGGAACGAGCAGTACGTC. Translation gives CASSRSGGAGNEQYV. The chain couples TRBV7-9 to TRBJ2-7; 10 bases match TRBD2. This CDR3 region has 15 residues. The V gene's germline CDR1 is SEHNR and CDR2 FQNEAQ (reference sequence). V gave up 5 bases and J gave up 5 bases; unmatched junction bases: 9.

This chain connects TRBV7-2 to TRBJ1-5; 7 nucleotides align to TRBD1. This CDR3 has 13 residues. V shed 4 bases and J 5 bases; nucleotides not matched to a gene: 2. Germline CDR1 and CDR2: SGHTA and FQGNSA. This CDR3 reads CASSSTGYQPQHF. CDR3 coding DNA: TGTGCCAGCAGCTCGACAGGGTATCAGCCCCAGCATTTT.

This chain connects TRBV7-9 to TRBJ2-5; 9 bases map to TRBD1. The CDR3 loop spans 15 amino acids. The J segment lost 4 bases and the V segment lost 5 bases, leaving 8 bases of the junction unmatched. Germline CDR1 reads SEHNR; CDR2 reads FQNEAQ (reference sequence). The CDR3 sequence is CASSDGQGFTETQYF. The CDR3 coding sequence is TGTGCCAGCAGCGACGGACAGGGGTTTACAGAGACCCAGTACTTC.

This clonotype showed up just once. The rearrangement links TRBV7-2 to TRBJ1-2, with 11 bases that match TRBD1. Trimming took 5 bases from V and 5 from J; bases not matched to a gene: 7. Germline V gene data show CDR1 as SGHTA and CDR2 as FQGNSA. There are 15 residues in the CDR3. The CDR3: CASSPGQGARYGYTF. CDR3 nucleotides: TGTGCCAGCAGCCCCGGACAGGGGGCGCGGTATGGCTACACCTTC. Complete variable domain (other parts from reference TRBV7-2 and TRBJ1-2): GAGVSQSPSNKVTEKGKDVELRCDPISGHTALYWYRQSLGQGLEFLIYFQGNSAPDKSGLPSDRFSAERTGGSVSTLTIQRTQQEDSAVYLCASSPGQGARYGYTFGSGTRLTVV.

This clonotype was observed a handful of times. V is TRBV6-2 or TRBV6-3 and J is TRBJ1-1; D remains ambiguous. V lost 2 bases to trimming and J lost 1 base, with 11 bases between them. Germline CDR1 MNHEY, CDR2 SVGEGT. This CDR3 comprises 15 residues. The CDR3 nucleotides are TGTGCCAGCAGTTACCTAGGACGGAGGAACACTGAAGCTTTCTTT. It encodes CASSYLGRRNTEAFF.

This clonotype occurred many times. This sequence joins TRBV29-1 and TRBJ2-7; TRBD2 matches at 8 bases. Germline CDR1 SQVTM, CDR2 ANQGSEA. With 5 bases clipped from V and 3 bases from J, the junction kept 6 bases outside the gene matches. The length of the CDR3 is 13 residues. The CDR3 DNA sequence: TGCAGCGTTTTGTTAGCGGGGCGCTACGAGCAGTACGTC. Protein: CSVLLAGRYEQYV.

This clonotype was seen more than once but under ten times. The rearrangement uses TRBV12-3 or TRBV12-4 and TRBJ2-1; possible D gene TRBD1, 6 bases. Trimming pared 8 bases from V and 0 bases from J, leaving 11 bases between. The CDR3 is 14 amino acids. CDR3 amino acids: CASHLQGSYNEQFF. The DNA for the CDR3 is TGTGCCAGCCATCTACAGGGCTCCTACAATGAGCAGTTCTTC.